The present T cell receptor beta chain was sequenced within a study of cytomegalovirus exposure and HLA in healthy donors. Study results and limitations: The authors confirmed in vitro that a few CMV-associated chains were specific for CMV antigens.

On this clone: The antigen remains undetermined.

Germline CDR1 and CDR2: SGDLS and YYNGEE. This CDR3 contains 15 residues. Trimming took off 0 bases at V and 3 bases at J, with 10 bases between the two ends. Only in-frame clones appear in the TCRdb table, and some are missing; sequencing was by immunoSEQ multiplex PCR. The table records about 58,000 clones, around 90% of them present only once. The validation cohort, a group of 120 or so subjects, included the donors and was separate from the roughly 620-subject first cohort. Input material: PBMCs. This receptor was taken from a man between 18 and 35 years old in good health and CMV-seronegative. The chain links TRBV9 to TRBJ2-1; perhaps TRBD2 as D (6 bases). The CDR3 DNA sequence: TGTGCCAGCAGCGTAGGCGGGAAATACTACAATGAGCAGTTCTTC. Amino acid sequence: CASSVGGKYYNEQFF.